These 24 T cell receptor beta chains were all obtained from the same sample, sequenced in a study of Ad26.COV2.S vaccination and SARS-CoV-2 variants. Clones were sequenced by immunoSEQ multiplex PCR, and TCRdb holds only the in-frame ones, with some missing. The sample has about 370,000 clones; about 89% are singletons. Noted treatment: approximately 18 received Ad26.COV2.S at low or high dose, single or two shots; roughly five received placebo; per-sample allocation not given. The samples were gathered on day 63 after the first injection of vaccine or placebo. The sequences come from peripheral blood, collected in a trial of Ad26.COV2.S vaccine versus placebo. The receptors derive from a person between 18 and 65 years old who received the Ad26.COV2.S COVID-19 vaccine or a placebo.

DNA for the CDR3: TGTGCCAGCAGCTTAGGGACGGACTCTGGGGCCAACGTCCTGACTTTC. Protein product: CASSLGTDSGANVLTF. The V and J genes are TRBV7-9 and TRBJ2-6; D call uncertain. CDR1 is SEHNR, CDR2 FQNEAQ, per germline (reference sequence). Deletions cut 1 base from V and 0 bases from J, with 7 bases between. The CDR3 length is 16 residues.

V is TRBV2 and J is TRBJ1-2, with 8 positions matching TRBD1. Germline loops: CDR1 SNHLY, CDR2 FYNNEI. V lost 6 bases to trimming and J lost 4 bases; unmatched junction nucleotides: 13. The CDR3 is 16 residues long. The CDR3 here is CASSERGTGGAYGYTF. CDR3 bases: TGTGCCAGCAGCGAGAGGGGGACAGGCGGGGCCTATGGCTACACCTTC.

Only one count was recorded for this clone. This chain uses TRBV6-1 with TRBJ2-7; possibly TRBD1 or TRBD2 for D (5 bases each). The CDR3 has 16 amino acids. Germline V gives CDR1 MNHNS, CDR2 SASEGT. The V end was cut by 4 bases, the J end by 2 bases, with 18 bases between. Here the CDR3 reads CASSGGTVPNPYEQYF. CDR3 DNA: TGTGCCAGCAGTGGGGGGACGGTCCCTAATCCCTACGAGCAGTACTTC.

The chain uses TRBV14 and TRBJ2-5, with D uncertain. Trimming left V 0 bases short and J 11 bases short, with 13 bases between. Germline V gives CDR1 SGHDN, CDR2 FVKESK. The CDR3 length is 13 residues. This chain's CDR3 is CASSQEGSLPQYF. For the CDR3, the DNA is TGTGCCAGCAGCCAAGAAGGAAGCCTTCCTCAGTACTTC. Drawing the rest from reference TRBV14 and TRBJ2-5, the complete variable domain is EAGVTQFPSHSVIEKGQTVTLRCDPISGHDNLYWYRRVMGKEIKFLLHFVKESKQDESGMPNNRFLAERTGGTYSTLKVQPAELEDSGVYFCASSQEGSLPQYFGPGTRLLVL.

The chain couples TRBV11-2 to TRBJ2-3; possible D gene TRBD2, 6 bases. This CDR3 is 14 amino acids long. Germline CDR1 and CDR2: SGHAT and FQNNGV. Trimming removed 5 bases at V and 2 bases at J, with 11 bases between. The DNA of the CDR3 is TGTGCCAGCAGCCTTTCGGGGGTCACAGATACGCAGTATTTT. This gives the protein CASSLSGVTDTQYF.

The V call is TRBV5-1, the J call TRBJ1-2, with D possibly being TRBD1 (5 bases). The V gene lost 4 bases and the J gene lost 5 bases, with 12 bases spanning the gap. Germline CDR1 is SGHRS and CDR2 is YFSETQ. The CDR3 covers 13 residues. The CDR3 nucleotides are TGCGCCAGCAGCCCCCAGGGCCTTTATGGCTACACCTTC. Translation: CASSPQGLYGYTF.

Points on this clone: One end of the junction fails to match germline, which may point to a read error. CDR3 coding DNA: TGCGCCCGCAGCCGGGGGAGGGGGGACAATCAGCCCCAGCATTTT. As protein: CARSRGRGDNQPQHF. This rearrangement joins TRBV4-3 to TRBJ1-5; maybe TRBD1 (6 bases). There are 15 residues in the CDR3. Germline CDR1 reads LGHNA; CDR2 reads YSLEER.

The chain links TRBV5-6 to TRBJ2-1; 9 positions match TRBD2. After removal of 4 bases from V and 9 bases from J, the junction contained 5 bases not matched to a gene. CDR3 length equals 13 residues. Germline V gives CDR1 SGHDT, CDR2 YYEEEE. CDR3 sequence: CASSRGRAIEQFF. In nucleotides, the CDR3 is TGTGCCAGCAGCCGCGGGAGGGCCATTGAGCAGTTCTTC.

This chain connects TRBV9 to TRBJ1-6; no clear D. The V and J ends lost 0 bases and 9 bases respectively, with 10 bases between them. CDR1 and CDR2 from the germline V gene are SGDLS and YYNGEE. The CDR3 covers 14 residues. As DNA, the CDR3 is TGTGCCAGCAGCGTAGCTACGGGCGGTTCACCCCTCCACTTT. This translates into CASSVATGGSPLHF.

The V call is TRBV30, the J call TRBJ2-7; 7 bases map to TRBD2. The CDR3 has 13 amino acids. The V gene's germline CDR1 is GTSNPN and CDR2 SVGIG (reference sequence). V lost 2 bases and J lost 6; bases outside the gene matches: 7. CDR3: CAWSISGRGEQYF. CDR3 nucleotides: TGTGCCTGGAGTATATCAGGGAGGGGCGAGCAGTACTTC.

V and J are TRBV5-1 and TRBJ2-7; tentatively, D is TRBD1 or TRBD2 (5 bases each). V lost 4 bases and J lost 0, with 11 bases in between. From germline, CDR1 is SGHRS and CDR2 YFSETQ. This CDR3 has 14 residues. CDR3 sequence: CASSRDPSSYEQYF. The CDR3 DNA sequence: TGCGCCAGCAGCCGGGACCCAAGCTCCTACGAGCAGTACTTC. Looking up the rest from reference TRBV5-1 and TRBJ2-7 gives the full variable domain: KAGVTQTPRYLIKTRGQQVTLSCSPISGHRSVSWYQQTPGQGLQFLFEYFSETQRNKGNFPGRFSGRQFSNSRSEMNVSTLELGDSALYLCASSRDPSSYEQYFGPGTRLTVT.

The chain is built from TRBV3-1 (or the pseudogene TRBV3-2) and TRBJ2-2; D is possibly TRBD1 or TRBD2 (6 bases each). CDR3 length: 16 residues. V lost 0 bases to trimming and J lost 6 bases, with 14 bases between them. The V gene's germline CDR1 is LGHDT and CDR2 YNNKEL (reference sequence). The CDR3 sequence is CASSQDPRGRAGELFF. DNA of the CDR3: TGTGCCAGCAGCCAAGATCCTCGGGGGCGCGCCGGGGAGCTGTTTTTT.

The gene calls are TRBV11-2 and TRBJ2-1, with 7 bases that match TRBD1. CDR1 and CDR2 from the germline V gene are SGHAT and FQNNGV. CDR3 length equals 15 residues. The J segment lost 0 bases and the V segment lost 6 bases, leaving 5 bases of the junction unmatched. The CDR3 coding sequence is TGTGCCAGCAGTCGGGACAGAGGCTCCTACAATGAGCAGTTCTTC. Its protein is CASSRDRGSYNEQFF.

The V call is TRBV9, the J call TRBJ1-2; 8 nucleotides agree with TRBD1. Germline V gene sequence: CDR1 SGDLS, CDR2 YYNGEE. V trimming: 8 bases; J trimming: 8 bases; junction bases outside the gene matches: 11. This CDR3 spans 13 amino acids. This CDR3 reads CASSGQGALGYTF. The CDR3 nucleotides are TGTGCCAGTTCGGGGCAGGGGGCTTTAGGCTACACCTTC. The whole variable domain, filled in from reference TRBV9 and TRBJ1-2, reads DSGVTQTPKHLITATGQRVTLRCSPRSGDLSVYWYQQSLDQGLQFLIQYYNGEERAKGNILERFSAQQFPDLHSELNLSSLELGDSALYFCASSGQGALGYTFGSGTRLTVV.

The rearrangement joins TRBV2 to TRBJ1-4; D call uncertain. Germline V CDR1 and CDR2: SNHLY, FYNNEI. The V end lost 3 bases, the J end lost 4 bases, and 6 bases lay between the germline ends. CDR3 length: 13 residues. CDR3 sequence (DNA): TGTGCCAGCAGTGACAGTCTTAATGAAAAACTGTTTTTT. Amino acid sequence: CASSDSLNEKLFF.

The chain has TRBV24-1 and TRBJ1-5; 10 positions match TRBD1. This CDR3 spans 17 amino acids. The junction had 7 bases not matched to a gene; V was cut back by 4 bases and J by 2 bases. CDR1 and CDR2 (germline): KGHDR, SFDVKD. The CDR3 is CATSDRDRGQGNQPQHF. The CDR3 bases are TGTGCCACCAGTGACAGAGACAGGGGGCAAGGCAATCAGCCCCAGCATTTT.

The chain has TRBV6-1 and TRBJ2-2; D is perhaps TRBD1 (7 bases). Per germline, CDR1 MNHNS and CDR2 SASEGT. The CDR3 length is 16 residues. Trimming removed 2 bases at V and 6 bases at J, with 16 bases between. CDR3 bases: TGTGCCAGCAGTGAACGCGGCAGGGGGGTAGCCGGGGAGCTGTTTTTT. Translated, it gives CASSERGRGVAGELFF.

This chain connects TRBV6-5 to TRBJ2-7; 7 bases are shared with TRBD1. The V gene end was trimmed by 7 bases and the J gene end by 3 bases; junction bases not matched to a gene: 6. The germline V gene encodes CDR1 MNHEY and CDR2 SVGAGI. The CDR3 consists of 13 residues. The CDR3 loop reads CASTRQGFYEQYF. DNA of the CDR3: TGTGCCAGCACAAGACAGGGATTCTACGAGCAGTACTTC.

The rearrangement links TRBV13 to TRBJ2-1, with a possible D match to TRBD2 (7 bases). There are 15 residues in the CDR3. The V end lost 5 bases, the J end lost 4 bases, and 15 bases lay between the germline ends. Germline CDR1 is PRHDT and CDR2 is FYEKMQ (reference sequence). CDR3 sequence (DNA): TGTGCCAGCAGCCTCGGTAGGGGGGGTTACAATGAGCAGTTCTTC. Its protein is CASSLGRGGYNEQFF.

V gene TRBV5-1 combines with J gene TRBJ2-3; D tentatively reads TRBD1 or TRBD2 (5 bases each). V lost 3 bases to trimming and J lost 1 base, with 9 bases between them. CDR3 length: 14 amino acids. CDR1 is SGHRS, CDR2 YFSETQ, per germline. CDR3 region: CASSSVGRTDTQYF. In DNA form, the CDR3 reads TGCGCCAGCAGCTCCGTGGGACGCACAGATACGCAGTATTTT.

The chain employs TRBV6-5 and TRBJ2-4; D gene unclear. V lost 4 bases and J lost 6, with 7 bases in between. Germline values: CDR1 MNHEY, CDR2 SVGAGI. The CDR3 is 12 amino acids. CDR3 region: CASSSAGNIQYF. The CDR3 bases are TGTGCCAGCAGTTCCGCAGGAAACATTCAGTACTTC.

This chain links TRBV7-3 with TRBJ2-2; unclear D gene. The ends were cut back, 5 bases at V and 6 bases at J, with 13 bases in the middle. The CDR3 is 14 amino acids. Germline CDR1 SGHTA, CDR2 FQGTGA. The CDR3 spells CASSPDPIAGELFF. Written as DNA, the CDR3 is TGTGCCAGCAGCCCGGACCCGATCGCCGGGGAGCTGTTTTTT.

The chain combines TRBV19 with TRBJ1-5; D unclear. CDR1 and CDR2 (germline): LNHDA, SQIVND (reference sequence). Trimming shortened V by 4 bases and J by 3 bases, and 16 bases separated the two germline ends. CDR3 length: 16 residues. The CDR3 region has the DNA TGTGCCAGTAGTAAGTCCTCCGGAACAGTCAATCAGCCCCAGCATTTT. It codes for CASSKSSGTVNQPQHF. The complete variable domain, with remaining parts taken from reference TRBV19 and TRBJ1-5, reads DGGITQSPKYLFRKEGQNVTLSCEQNLNHDAMYWYRQDPGQGLRLIYYSQIVNDFQKGDIAEGYSVSREKKESFPLTVTSAQKNPTAFYLCASSKSSGTVNQPQHFGDGTRLSIL.

Written as DNA, the CDR3 is TGTGCCAGCAGCTTAGATGGCACCGGGGAGCTGTTTTTT. Encoded protein: CASSLDGTGELFF. The chain uses TRBV11-3 and TRBJ2-2; D gene ambiguous. V was shortened by 0 bases and J by 4 bases, with 3 bases between the two germline ends. Germline assignment: CDR1 SGHNT and CDR2 YENEEA. The CDR3 consists of 13 residues.